Listed below are T cell receptor beta chains from one sample, sequenced in a study of T cells in Graves' hyperthyroidism and ophthalmopathy. TCRdb reprocessed the multiplex PCR reads via MiXCR and lists one record per CDR3 protein. The sample lists under 300,000 distinct CDR3 sequences, roughly 20% seen once, with 64% in the top ten. The sequenced sample was blood. All receptors come from a man aged 30 to 45 with Graves' ophthalmopathy. Each CDR3 is given with its conserved first and last residue. The D gene is left open where the match is weak. Size values are once, few and many counts, or a class for expanded clones, and some rows have none.

size: NA; D: TRBD1; V: TRBV20-1; J: TRBJ1-1; CDR3: CSASPDRGGEAFF; DNA: TGCAGTGCTAGCCCCGACAGGGGTGGTGAAGCTTTCTTT
size: NA; D: NA; V: TRBV18; J: TRBJ2-7; CDR3: CASSSGTYEQYF; DNA: TGTGCCAGCTCATCGGGTACCTACGAGCAGTACTTC
size: NA; D: NA; V: TRBV2; J: TRBJ1-1; CDR3: CASSLGGIGSRSTEAFF; DNA: TGTGCCAGCAGTCTCGGGGGGATCGGTAGTAGAAGCACTGAAGCTTTCTTT
size: NA; D: NA; V: TRBV4-1; J: TRBJ1-5; CDR3: CASSQGRPRLGNQPQHF; DNA: TGCGCCAGCAGCCAAGGCCGGCCCAGGCTTGGCAATCAGCCCCAGCATTTT
size: few; D: NA; V: TRBV20-1; J: TRBJ2-4; CDR3: CSASGGLGQGAKNIQYF; DNA: TGCAGTGCTAGTGGGGGGCTGGGGCAGGGAGCCAAAAACATTCAGTACTTC
size: NA; D: TRBD2; V: TRBV11-2; J: TRBJ2-2; CDR3: CASSLGRLAGGPGGELFF; DNA: TGTGCCAGCAGCTTAGGCCGGCTAGCGGGAGGGCCAGGCGGGGAGCTGTTTTTT
size: few; D: NA; V: TRBV30; J: TRBJ1-6; CDR3: CAWRVMGSSYNSPLHF; DNA: TGTGCCTGGAGAGTAATGGGGAGCTCCTATAATTCACCCCTCCACTTT
size: few; D: NA; V: TRBV5-1; J: TRBJ2-3; CDR3: CASSSMAVTFGTDTQYF; DNA: TGCGCCAGCAGCTCTATGGCCGTCACTTTCGGCACAGATACGCAGTATTTT
size: few; D: TRBD1; V: TRBV12-3/TRBV12-4; J: TRBJ1-3; CDR3: CASSQSGQAVSGNTIYF; DNA: TGTGCCAGCAGCCAATCGGGACAGGCCGTCTCTGGAAACACCATATATTTT
size: NA; D: NA; V: TRBV7-2; J: TRBJ2-1; CDR3: CASSSKQFF; DNA: TGTGCCAGCAGCTCGAAGCAGTTCTTC
size: NA; D: NA; V: TRBV5-1; J: TRBJ1-3; CDR3: CASSSGGDSGNTIYF; DNA: TGCGCCAGCAGCTCGGGGGGAGACTCTGGAAACACCATATATTTT
size: few; D: NA; V: TRBV4-1; J: TRBJ1-2; CDR3: CASSQDPGTSSGYTF; DNA: TGCGCCAGCAGCCAAGATCCGGGAACTTCTTCGGGCTACACCTTC
size: few; D: NA; V: TRBV2; J: TRBJ2-7; CDR3: CASSGRGVAYEQYF; DNA: TGTGCCAGCAGCGGTAGGGGGGTCGCCTACGAGCAGTACTTC
size: NA; D: NA; V: TRBV4-1; J: TRBJ2-2; CDR3: CASSQAPQQDFDGELFF; DNA: TGCGCCAGCAGCCAAGCTCCACAGCAAGACTTTGACGGGGAGCTGTTTTTT
size: NA; D: NA; V: TRBV7-9; J: TRBJ2-3; CDR3: CASLLGPGLGLDTQYF; DNA: TGTGCCAGCCTTCTTGGCCCCGGGTTGGGTTTGGATACGCAGTATTTT
size: few; D: TRBD1; V: TRBV10-3; J: TRBJ2-5; CDR3: CAIKDRGWETQYF; DNA: TGTGCCATCAAGGACAGGGGGTGGGAGACCCAGTACTTC
size: NA; D: NA; V: TRBV12-3/TRBV12-4; J: TRBJ1-1; CDR3: CASSPPTGGAFF; DNA: TGTGCCAGCAGTCCGCCGACCGGGGGAGCTTTCTTT
size: few; D: NA; V: TRBV18; J: TRBJ1-3; CDR3: CASSPSLRDTIYF; DNA: TGTGCCAGCTCACCGAGCCTACGGGACACCATATATTTT
size: few; D: NA; V: TRBV27; J: TRBJ1-5; CDR3: CASSLRENTQPQHF; DNA: TGTGCCAGCAGTTTGCGTGAGAATACCCAGCCCCAGCATTTT
size: many; D: NA; V: TRBV6-1; J: TRBJ1-1; CDR3: CASSLRLDTSSNTEAFF; DNA: TGTGCCAGCAGCCTAAGACTCGATACAAGCTCGAACACTGAAGCTTTCTTT
size: few; D: NA; V: TRBV12-3/TRBV12-4; J: TRBJ2-7; CDR3: CASRMGSAYEQYF; DNA: TGTGCCAGCAGGATGGGAAGTGCCTACGAGCAGTACTTC
size: NA; D: NA; V: TRBV11-1; J: TRBJ2-1; CDR3: CASSLVNRDNEQFF; DNA: TGTGCCAGCAGCTTAGTAAATCGGGACAATGAGCAGTTCTTC
size: many; D: NA; V: TRBV24-1; J: TRBJ2-7; CDR3: CATSGLSDEQYF; DNA: TGTGCCACCAGTGGGCTGTCCGACGAGCAGTACTTC
size: many; D: TRBD1; V: TRBV5-1; J: TRBJ2-7; CDR3: CASSLETGLYYEQYF; DNA: TGCGCCAGCAGCTTGGAGACAGGGTTGTACTACGAGCAGTACTTC
size: few; D: TRBD1; V: TRBV20-1; J: TRBJ2-1; CDR3: CSALNPRGLSNRNEQFF; DNA: TGCAGTGCTCTCAACCCTAGGGGGCTTTCGAATAGAAATGAGCAGTTCTTC
size: few; D: NA; V: TRBV7-8; J: TRBJ2-7; CDR3: CASGPSLGPYEQYF; DNA: TGTGCCAGCGGGCCATCCTTGGGCCCCTACGAGCAGTACTTC
size: few; D: NA; V: TRBV30; J: TRBJ2-3; CDR3: CAWSEGTSTDTQYF; DNA: TGTGCCTGGAGTGAAGGTACCAGCACAGATACGCAGTATTTT
size: NA; D: TRBD2; V: TRBV7-8; J: TRBJ2-5; CDR3: CASSLALVSSGVQETQYF; DNA: TGTGCCAGCAGCTTAGCGCTGGTCTCTAGCGGGGTCCAAGAGACCCAGTACTTC
size: NA; D: TRBD2; V: TRBV3-1; J: TRBJ2-2; CDR3: CASSRREGTGELFF; DNA: TGCGCCAGCAGTAGGCGGGAGGGCACCGGGGAGCTGTTTTTT
size: few; D: TRBD1; V: TRBV25-1; J: TRBJ2-1; CDR3: CASREQGAVNEQFF; DNA: TGTGCCAGCAGAGAACAGGGGGCTGTCAATGAGCAGTTCTTC
size: few; D: TRBD1; V: TRBV10-3; J: TRBJ1-1; CDR3: CAISETQGARLTEAFF; DNA: TGTGCCATCAGTGAGACTCAGGGGGCGCGATTGACTGAAGCTTTCTTT
size: NA; D: TRBD1; V: TRBV19; J: TRBJ1-5; CDR3: CASSGDRAPNQPQHF; DNA: TGTGCCAGTAGTGGGGACAGGGCGCCCAATCAGCCCCAGCATTTT
size: few; D: NA; V: TRBV12-3/TRBV12-4; J: TRBJ2-3; CDR3: CASSLVYTQYF; DNA: TGTGCCAGCAGTTTGGTGTATACGCAGTATTTT
size: many; D: TRBD1; V: TRBV28; J: TRBJ1-2; CDR3: CASTLGQNYGYTF; DNA: TGTGCCAGCACTCTGGGACAGAACTATGGCTACACCTTC
size: NA; D: TRBD2; V: TRBV12-3/TRBV12-4; J: TRBJ2-1; CDR3: CASSPGLAGGAEQFF; DNA: TGTGCCAGCAGCCCGGGACTAGCGGGAGGGGCTGAGCAGTTCTTC
size: few; D: NA; V: TRBV6-1; J: TRBJ1-1; CDR3: CASSIGTPYTEAFF; DNA: TGTGCCAGCAGTATAGGGACTCCCTACACTGAAGCTTTCTTT
size: once; D: NA; V: TRBV19; J: TRBJ1-3; CDR3: CASTYSRGSGNTIYF; DNA: TGTGCCAGTACCTATAGTAGGGGATCTGGAAACACCATATATTTT
size: many; D: NA; V: TRBV11-2; J: TRBJ1-2; CDR3: CASSLDPVYGYTF; DNA: TGTGCCAGCAGCTTAGATCCAGTCTATGGCTACACCTTC
size: NA; D: NA; V: TRBV20-1; J: TRBJ1-1; CDR3: CSARRPNTEAFF; DNA: TGCAGTGCTAGAAGGCCCAACACTGAAGCTTTCTTT
size: few; D: TRBD1; V: TRBV20-1; J: TRBJ1-2; CDR3: CSATYRGNYGYTF; DNA: TGCAGTGCTACATACAGGGGGAACTATGGCTACACCTTC
size: NA; D: TRBD1; V: TRBV5-1; J: TRBJ2-2; CDR3: CASSFGRGQGGELFF; DNA: TGCGCCAGCAGCTTTGGCAGGGGGCAAGGCGGGGAGCTGTTTTTT
size: NA; D: TRBD2; V: TRBV4-2; J: TRBJ2-1; CDR3: CASSRSSPAGEVNEQFF; DNA: TGTGCCAGCAGCCGCTCCTCGCCAGCGGGAGAGGTCAATGAGCAGTTCTTC
size: few; D: NA; V: TRBV7-2; J: TRBJ2-7; CDR3: CASSTDNEQYF; DNA: TGTGCCAGCAGTACCGACAACGAGCAGTACTTC
size: NA; D: NA; V: TRBV19; J: TRBJ1-4; CDR3: CASRLGVYGEKLFF; DNA: TGTGCCAGTAGATTGGGGGTTTACGGTGAAAAACTGTTTTTT
size: many; D: NA; V: TRBV6-1; J: TRBJ2-7; CDR3: CASSDAEGSPYEQYF; DNA: TGTGCCAGCAGTGACGCGGAGGGGTCGCCCTACGAGCAGTACTTC
size: NA; D: TRBD2; V: TRBV12-3/TRBV12-4; J: TRBJ2-1; CDR3: CASTPLAGSSYNEQFF; DNA: TGTGCCAGCACCCCACTAGCGGGGAGCTCCTACAATGAGCAGTTCTTC
size: few; D: NA; V: TRBV28; J: TRBJ1-1; CDR3: CASSREGGALNTEAFF; DNA: TGTGCCAGCAGTCGGGAGGGGGGAGCTCTTAACACTGAAGCTTTCTTT
size: few; D: NA; V: TRBV20-1; J: TRBJ1-1; CDR3: CSAQTGNTEAFF; DNA: TGCAGTGCCCAGACAGGGAACACTGAAGCTTTCTTT
size: many; D: TRBD1; V: TRBV27; J: TRBJ1-4; CDR3: CASSPDRGREKLFF; DNA: TGTGCCAGCAGTCCAGACAGGGGGAGAGAAAAACTGTTTTTT
size: NA; D: NA; V: TRBV9; J: TRBJ2-5; CDR3: CASSVEEGEVTQYF; DNA: TGTGCCAGCAGCGTAGAAGAGGGAGAGGTGACCCAGTACTTC
size: few; D: TRBD1; V: TRBV6-1; J: TRBJ2-5; CDR3: CASSARDRGWQETQYF; DNA: TGTGCCAGCAGTGCCCGGGACAGGGGCTGGCAAGAGACCCAGTACTTC
size: many; D: NA; V: TRBV6-1; J: TRBJ1-1; CDR3: CASSESRRWAALNTEAFF; DNA: TGTGCCAGCAGTGAAAGCCGGCGGTGGGCAGCGCTTAACACTGAAGCTTTCTTT